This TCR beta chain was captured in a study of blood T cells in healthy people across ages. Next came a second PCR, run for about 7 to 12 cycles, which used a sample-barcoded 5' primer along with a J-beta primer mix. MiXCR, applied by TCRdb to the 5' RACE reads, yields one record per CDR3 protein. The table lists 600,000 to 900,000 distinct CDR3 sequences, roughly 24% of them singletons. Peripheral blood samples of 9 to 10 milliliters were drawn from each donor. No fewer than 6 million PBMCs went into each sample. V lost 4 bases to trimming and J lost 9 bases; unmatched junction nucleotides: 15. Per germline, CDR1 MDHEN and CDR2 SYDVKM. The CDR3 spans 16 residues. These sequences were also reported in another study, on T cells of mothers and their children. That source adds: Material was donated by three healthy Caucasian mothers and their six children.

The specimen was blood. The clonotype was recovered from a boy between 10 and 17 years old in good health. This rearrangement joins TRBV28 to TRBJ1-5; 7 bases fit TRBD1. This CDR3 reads CASSSGQRFRKGPQHF. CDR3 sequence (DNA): TGTGCCAGCAGTTCGGGACAGCGTTTCCGAAAAGGGCCCCAGCATTTT.